The clone carrying this T cell receptor beta chain was observed many times. The record originates from a study of kidney transplant recipient with SARS-CoV-2 infection. Germline V gene data show CDR1 as SEHNR and CDR2 as FQNEAQ (reference sequence). Trimming removed 1 base at V and 0 bases at J, with 22 bases between. The CDR3 loop spans 19 amino acids. Each CDR3 protein is one row after TCRdb ran MiXCR on the reads. This table has fewer than 250,000 distinct CDR3 sequences, about 30% appearing once. The source is a male patient aged 25 to 39 who had COVID-19 and was a kidney transplant recipient. Part of the T cells may come from the graft donor. The sample here was a blood sample, taken at baseline and on roughly day 120 from a kidney transplant recipient. The J gene is TRBJ2-7, the V gene TRBV7-9; D is possibly TRBD1 or TRBD2 (6 bases each). The CDR3 spells CASSLGLGGLLTGSYEQYF. The CDR3 nucleotides are TGTGCCAGCAGCTTAGGACTGGGGGGCCTACTCACGGGCTCCTACGAGCAGTACTTC. Combining the CDR3 with reference TRBV7-9 and TRBJ2-7 gives the whole variable domain DTGVSQNPRHKITKRGQNVTFRCDPISEHNRLYWYRQTLGQGPEFLTYFQNEAQLEKSRLLSDRFSAERPKGSFSTLEIQRTEQGDSAMYLCASSLGLGGLLTGSYEQYFGPGTRLTVT.